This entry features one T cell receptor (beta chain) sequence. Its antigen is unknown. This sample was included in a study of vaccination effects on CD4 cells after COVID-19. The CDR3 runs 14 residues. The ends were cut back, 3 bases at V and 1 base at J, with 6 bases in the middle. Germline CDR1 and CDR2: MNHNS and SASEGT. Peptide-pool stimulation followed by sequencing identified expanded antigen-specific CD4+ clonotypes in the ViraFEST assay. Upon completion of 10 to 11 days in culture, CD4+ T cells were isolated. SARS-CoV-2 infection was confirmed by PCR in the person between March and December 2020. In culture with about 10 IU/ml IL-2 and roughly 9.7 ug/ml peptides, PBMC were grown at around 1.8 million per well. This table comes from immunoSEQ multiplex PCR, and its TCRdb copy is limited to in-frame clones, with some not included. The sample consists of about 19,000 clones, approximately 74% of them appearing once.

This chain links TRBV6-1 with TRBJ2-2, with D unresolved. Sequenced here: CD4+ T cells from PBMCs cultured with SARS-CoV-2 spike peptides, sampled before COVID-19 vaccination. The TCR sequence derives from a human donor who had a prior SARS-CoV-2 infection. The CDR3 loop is CASSDLRNTGELFF. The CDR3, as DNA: TGTGCCAGCAGTGATTTGCGGAACACCGGGGAGCTGTTTTTT.